The 21 T cell receptor beta chains given below trace back to one sample, sequenced in a study of T cell repertoires in aging, cancer and after chemotherapy. Peripheral blood genomic DNA, not sorted cells or RNA, was the template. TRB rearrangements spanning V, D and J were amplified using mixed TRB-A/B primers. A single record per CDR3 protein comes from TCRdb applying MiXCR to the multiplex PCR reads. The sample consists of about 1,400 distinct CDR3 sequences, approximately 25% of them appearing once. Sequencing input: blood. The receptor source for this set is a human donor in good health.

By sample share, this clonotype is large (0.1 to 1%). The genes are TRBV19 and TRBJ2-2; TRBD1 is a possible D gene (6 bases). The V gene lost 2 bases and the J gene lost 7 bases, with 17 bases spanning the gap. CDR3 size: 16 residues. Germline V gene lookup returns CDR1 LNHDA and CDR2 SQIVND (reference sequence). Here the CDR3 reads CASSIHTGRGRGELFF. The DNA of the CDR3 is TGTGCCAGTAGTATACATACAGGGAGAGGCCGCGGGGAGCTGTTTTTT.

This clonotype has only a few counts. V gene TRBV20-1 combines with J gene TRBJ2-6; a weak D match, TRBD1 (6 bases). Between the trimmed V and J ends, which lost 2 bases and 3 bases, there was a span of 11 bases. CDR1 and CDR2 (germline): DFQATT, SNEGSKA (reference sequence). CDR3 length: 15 amino acids. For the CDR3, the DNA is TGCAGTGCTAGATTCAGGGGAAATGGGGCCAACGTCCTGACTTTC. Translated, it gives CSARFRGNGANVLTF.

By frequency in the sample, this clonotype is large. The chain carries TRBV29-1 and TRBJ1-1; maybe TRBD1 (5 bases). The V and J ends lost 7 bases and 1 base respectively, with 13 bases between them. The CDR3 sequence is 13 residues long. The germline V gene encodes CDR1 SQVTM and CDR2 ANQGSEA. This CDR3 reads CSAAEGTNTEAFF. In DNA form, the CDR3 reads TGCAGCGCCGCCGAGGGGACGAACACTGAAGCTTTCTTT.

This clonotype is judged medium-sized. This sequence joins TRBV27 and TRBJ1-6; no firm D call. Germline V gene data show CDR1 as MNHEY and CDR2 as SMNVEV (reference sequence). The CDR3 covers 14 residues. Trimming removed 3 bases from V and 9 bases from J, with 12 bases in between. CDR3 DNA sequence: TGTGCCAGCAGTTTCCCAGGTGGCGGTTCACCCCTCCACTTT. Protein product: CASSFPGGGSPLHF.

The chain joins TRBV7-9 to TRBJ2-1, with TRBD2 matching over 13 bases. The CDR3 totals 17 residues. CDR1 and CDR2 from the germline V gene are SEHNR and FQNEAQ (reference sequence). Trimming took 6 bases from V and 5 from J; bases not matched to a gene: 10. This CDR3 reads CASRLGGLAGVDNEQFF. CDR3 DNA: TGTGCCAGCAGGCTAGGAGGACTAGCGGGAGTCGACAATGAGCAGTTCTTC. The variable domain in full, completed from reference TRBV7-9 and TRBJ2-1, reads DTGVSQNPRHKITKRGQNVTFRCDPISEHNRLYWYRQTLGQGPEFLTYFQNEAQLEKSRLLSDRFSAERPKGSFSTLEIQRTEQGDSAMYLCASRLGGLAGVDNEQFFGPGTRLTVL.

This clonotype was observed a handful of times. The gene calls are TRBV21-1 and TRBJ2-1. TRBV21-1 is classified as a pseudogene. This CDR3 is built from 12 residues. CDR3 coding DNA: TGTGCCAGCAGCCAGGAATTCGATGAGCAGTTCTTC. This translates into CASSQEFDEQFF.

The CDR3 sequence is CASSSGPEQFF. DNA for the CDR3: TGCGCCAGCAGCTCCGGGCCTGAGCAGTTCTTC. The rearrangement links TRBV5-1 to TRBJ2-1, with no clear D. The germline gives CDR1 SGHRS, CDR2 YFSETQ. The germline V and J ends were trimmed by 3 bases and 9 bases, with 7 bases remaining between them. The length of the CDR3 is 11 residues.

This clonotype qualifies as medium-sized (0.01 to 0.1%). The rearrangement joins TRBV24-1 to TRBJ1-2; D might be TRBD1 (5 bases). This CDR3 contains 13 residues. Between the trimmed V and J ends, which lost 1 base and 8 bases, there was a span of 10 bases. Germline-derived CDR1 and CDR2 are KGHDR and SFDVKD. The CDR3 nucleotides are TGTGCCACCAGTGATTTCCGGGGGAGCGGCTACACCTTC. Protein product: CATSDFRGSGYTF.

This clonotype is judged large (0.1 to 1%). V is TRBV19 and J is TRBJ2-7, with 9 bases lining up with TRBD2. V shed 9 bases and J 4 bases; nucleotides not matched to a gene: 7. The CDR3 covers 13 residues. Germline assignment: CDR1 LNHDA and CDR2 SQIVND (reference sequence). CDR3 protein: CASRLAGAYEQYF. CDR3 bases: TGTGCCAGCCGATTAGCGGGAGCTTACGAGCAGTACTTC.

In its sample, this clonotype is large. The V and J genes are TRBV19 and TRBJ2-7; either TRBD1 or TRBD2 may supply D (6 bases each). The V end was cut by 6 bases, the J end by 2 bases, with 17 bases between. Germline CDR1 and CDR2: LNHDA and SQIVND (reference sequence). This CDR3 comprises 15 residues. CDR3 sequence (DNA): TGTGCCAGTAGCCCAGGGGTAGCGGATACCTACGAGCAGTACGTC. It encodes CASSPGVADTYEQYV.

The chain employs TRBV29-1 and TRBJ2-7; D is perhaps TRBD1 or TRBD2 (5 bases each). Germline V gives CDR1 SQVTM, CDR2 ANQGSEA. Trimming took off 6 bases at V and 0 bases at J, with 15 bases between the two ends. The CDR3 is 14 amino acids. The CDR3 bases are TGCAGCGTCGTGCCGGGACGGATCTCCTACGAGCAGTACTTC. It is translated as CSVVPGRISYEQYF.

With respect to this clonotype: The germline gene is not matched at one end of the junction; a read error may be the cause. The gene calls are TRBV28 and TRBJ1-4, with TRBD1 matching 7 bases. The CDR3 sequence is 13 residues long. The germline V gene encodes CDR1 MDHEN and CDR2 SYDVKM. The CDR3 sequence is CASSLGTRDRPIF. In DNA, the CDR3 is TGTGCCAGCAGTTTGGGGACTAGGGACAGACCGATTTTT. Filled out from reference TRBV28 and TRBJ1-4, the complete variable domain reads DVKVTQSSRYLVKRTGEKVFLECVQDMDHENMFWYRQDPGLGLRLIYFSYDVKMKEKGDIPEGYSVSREKKERFSLILESASTNQTSMYLCASSLGTRDRPIFGSGTQLSVL.

The chain couples TRBV7-2 to TRBJ1-2; 8 nucleotides align to TRBD1. The length of the CDR3 is 11 residues. Germline V lookup: CDR1 SGHTA, CDR2 FQGNSA. With 5 bases clipped from V and 8 bases from J, the junction kept 1 base outside the gene matches. In DNA, the CDR3 is TGTGCCAGCAGCCGACAGGGGGGCTACACCTTC. Its protein is CASSRQGGYTF. The whole variable domain, remainder taken from reference TRBV7-2 and TRBJ1-2, is GAGVSQSPSNKVTEKGKDVELRCDPISGHTALYWYRQSLGQGLEFLIYFQGNSAPDKSGLPSDRFSAERTGGSVSTLTIQRTQQEDSAVYLCASSRQGGYTFGSGTRLTVV.

To note about this clonotype: It may be a read error: a sequence one base away is much more abundant. This sequence joins TRBV19 and TRBJ1-2; no reliable D call. Germline V CDR1 and CDR2: LNHDA, SQIVND (reference sequence). V dropped 5 bases and J dropped 8 bases, with 12 bases sitting between them. CDR3 size: 12 residues. This chain's CDR3 is CASSFGNIGYTF. CDR3 DNA: TGTGCCAGTAGTTTCGGCAATATAGGCTACACCTTC.

By its share, this clonotype is medium-sized. This chain links TRBV6-2 or TRBV6-3 with TRBJ2-1; 10 bases line up with TRBD2. The germline V gene has CDR1 MNHEY and CDR2 SVGEGT. The CDR3 is made up of 17 amino acids. Trimming at V came to 0 bases and at J to 4 bases, leaving 6 bases not matched to a gene. The CDR3 sequence is CASSYSPTSGIYNEQFF. The DNA for the CDR3 is TGTGCCAGCAGTTACTCCCCAACTAGCGGGATTTACAATGAGCAGTTCTTC.

In its sample, this clonotype ranks as medium-sized. The chain employs TRBV6-1 and TRBJ1-2; 7 nucleotides line up with TRBD1. The germline gives CDR1 MNHNS, CDR2 SASEGT. With V trimmed by 6 bases and J by 7 bases, 11 bases remained unmatched. The CDR3 has 14 residues. This chain's CDR3 is CASSPDRESAGYTF. The CDR3 region has the DNA TGTGCCAGCAGCCCCGACAGGGAATCGGCTGGCTACACCTTC.

By sample fraction, this clonotype is medium-sized. This chain joins TRBV12-3 or TRBV12-4 and TRBJ2-7; 7 positions match TRBD1. With 3 bases clipped from V and 3 bases from J, the junction kept 5 bases outside the gene matches. The CDR3 sequence is 14 residues long. The DNA for the CDR3 is TGTGCCAGCAGTTTGGCAGGGGGTTTCTACGAGCAGTACTTC. Encoded protein: CASSLAGGFYEQYF.

This chain links TRBV7-9 with TRBJ2-5; D gene ambiguous. Germline CDR1 reads SEHNR; CDR2 reads FQNEAQ (reference sequence). The CDR3 extends over 14 amino acids. V lost 3 bases and J 2 bases, leaving 10 bases between the germline ends. As DNA, the CDR3 is TGTGCCAGCAGCTTTGAGCCTGGTCAAGAGACCCAGTACTTC. Its translation is CASSFEPGQETQYF.

This clonotype counts as medium-sized. This sequence joins TRBV30 and TRBJ1-4; D remains ambiguous. Trimming cost V 4 bases and J 5 bases, with 14 bases left between them. The CDR3 sequence is 14 residues long. CDR1 GTSNPN and CDR2 SVGIG come from the germline V gene (reference sequence). CDR3 residues: CAWTDQFPNEKLFF. The CDR3 coding sequence is TGTGCCTGGACCGATCAATTTCCAAATGAAAAACTGTTTTTT.

This clonotype is hyperexpanded within its sample. The chain is built from TRBV6-5 and TRBJ2-2, with D unclear. Per germline, CDR1 MNHEY and CDR2 SVGAGI. V lost 5 bases and J lost 6, with 7 bases in between. The CDR3 totals 12 residues. The CDR3 region is CASSLNSGELFF. CDR3 sequence (DNA): TGTGCCAGCAGTCTTAATTCCGGGGAGCTGTTTTTT.

This clonotype was detected only a few times. The rearrangement uses TRBV20-1 and TRBJ2-7; D is possibly TRBD2 (5 bases). V lost 4 bases to trimming and J lost 3 bases, with 19 bases between them. Looked up from germline, CDR1 is DFQATT and CDR2 is SNEGSKA (reference sequence). The CDR3 sequence is 15 residues long. CDR3 loop: CSAKGLKGQRYEQYF. The CDR3 DNA reads TGCAGTGCTAAAGGACTGAAGGGCCAGCGCTACGAGCAGTACTTC.